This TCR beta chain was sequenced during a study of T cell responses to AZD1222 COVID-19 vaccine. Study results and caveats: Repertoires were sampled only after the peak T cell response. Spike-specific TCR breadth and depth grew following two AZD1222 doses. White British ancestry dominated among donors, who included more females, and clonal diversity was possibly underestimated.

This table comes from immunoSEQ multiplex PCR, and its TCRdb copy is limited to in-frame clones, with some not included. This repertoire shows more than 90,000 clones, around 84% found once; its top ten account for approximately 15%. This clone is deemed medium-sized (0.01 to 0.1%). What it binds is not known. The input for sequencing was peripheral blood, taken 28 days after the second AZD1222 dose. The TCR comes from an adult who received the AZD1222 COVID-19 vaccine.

The CDR3 DNA sequence: TGTGCCAGTAGTATAGAGGGATCGTACGAGCAGTACTTC. This sequence encodes CASSIEGSYEQYF. The chain carries TRBV19 and TRBJ2-7, with D unresolved. Germline CDR1 LNHDA, CDR2 SQIVND (reference sequence). This CDR3 is 13 amino acids long. V gave up 0 bases and J gave up 4 bases, with 7 bases separating them.